The T cell receptor (beta chain) under discussion was sequenced for a study of blood T cell repertoires in COVID-19. About the study: Italy, Spain and the United States were the sources of the convalescent and acute COVID-19 samples. PBMCs, B-cell-depleted T cells, or T cells were the source of the cDNA or gDNA that made up the material.

The CDR3 has 15 amino acids. Trimming took 1 base from V and 6 from J, leaving 16 bases between them. CDR1 and CDR2 from the germline V gene are LNHNV and YYDKDF (reference sequence). Clones were read by immunoSEQ multiplex PCR, and TCRdb kept only the in-frame ones, dropping some. The sample holds roughly 220,000 clones, roughly 84% seen once. Sequenced: peripheral blood. This TCR came from a man aged 25 to 45 with active or convalescent COVID-19. The chain has TRBV15 and TRBJ2-7; TRBD1 might be the D (5 bases). The CDR3 loop reads CATSRVKGIPSEQYF. DNA for the CDR3: TGTGCCACCAGCAGAGTGAAGGGGATCCCCTCCGAGCAGTACTTC.